The clone carrying this T cell receptor (beta chain) has just a few counts. Its specificity is not known. This sample was included in a study of identical twins. Notes on the study in general: Analyses of zero insertions could be partly confounded by invariant MAIT and iNKT cells. Abundant beta clonotypes from cord blood had fewer insertions, unlike memory repertoires, which showed none.

Germline loops: CDR1 KGHDR, CDR2 SFDVKD. The CDR3 is 15 amino acids. V lost 4 bases, J lost 3 bases, and 14 bases lay in between. A single record per CDR3 protein comes from TCRdb applying MiXCR to the 5' RACE reads. Of a few hundred thousand distinct CDR3 sequences in the sample, 6.5% to 9.5% were seen once. A further study also used this sample, focusing on yellow fever vaccine responses in identical twins.

The specimen sequenced was CD8+ T cells sorted from blood. The chain combines TRBV24-1 with TRBJ2-5; D is possibly TRBD2 (6 bases). The origin of this receptor is a woman aged 18-29 years in good health. This CDR3 reads CATSDPVQREETQYF. DNA of the CDR3: TGTGCCACCAGTGACCCCGTCCAGCGGGAAGAGACCCAGTACTTC.